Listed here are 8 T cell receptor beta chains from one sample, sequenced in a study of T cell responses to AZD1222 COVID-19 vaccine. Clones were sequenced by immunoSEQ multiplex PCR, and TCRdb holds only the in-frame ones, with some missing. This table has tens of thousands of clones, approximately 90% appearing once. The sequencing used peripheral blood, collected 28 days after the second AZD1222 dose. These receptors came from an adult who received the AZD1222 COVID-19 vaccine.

This CDR3 is CASSAASSTDTQYF. The CDR3 coding sequence is TGTGCCAGCTCAGCGGCCTCTAGCACAGATACGCAGTATTTT. The genes are TRBV2 and TRBJ2-3; D is possibly TRBD2 (5 bases). Trimming shortened V by 8 bases and J by 0 bases, and 12 bases separated the two germline ends. Per germline, CDR1 SNHLY and CDR2 FYNNEI. The length of the CDR3 is 14 residues.

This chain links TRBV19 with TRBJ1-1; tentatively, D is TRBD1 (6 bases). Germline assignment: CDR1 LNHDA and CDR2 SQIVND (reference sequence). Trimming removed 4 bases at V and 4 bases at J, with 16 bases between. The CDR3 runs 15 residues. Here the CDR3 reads CASSTTGLVGTEAFF. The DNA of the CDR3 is TGTGCCAGTAGTACGACAGGATTAGTGGGCACTGAAGCTTTCTTT.

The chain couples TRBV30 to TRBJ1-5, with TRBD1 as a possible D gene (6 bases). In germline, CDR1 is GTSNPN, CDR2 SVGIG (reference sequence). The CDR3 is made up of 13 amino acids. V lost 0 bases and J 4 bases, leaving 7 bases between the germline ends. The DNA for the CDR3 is TGTGCCTGGAGTGTCCAGGGGAATCAGCCCCAGCATTTT. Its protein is CAWSVQGNQPQHF.

CDR3 coding DNA: TGTGCCAGCAGCTTGGAGGGGCACCTGAACACTGAAGCTTTCTTT. Protein product: CASSLEGHLNTEAFF. The rearrangement joins TRBV5-6 to TRBJ1-1, with D perhaps matching TRBD1 (5 bases). The V gene lost 0 bases and the J gene lost 0 bases, with 9 bases spanning the gap. This CDR3 spans 15 amino acids. Germline V gives CDR1 SGHDT, CDR2 YYEEEE.

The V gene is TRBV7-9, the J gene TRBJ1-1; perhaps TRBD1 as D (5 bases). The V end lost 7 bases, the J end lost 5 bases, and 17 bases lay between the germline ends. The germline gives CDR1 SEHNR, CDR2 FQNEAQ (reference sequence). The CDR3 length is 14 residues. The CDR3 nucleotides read TGTGCCAGCACGCTTCGGGGTGAGGGGACTGAAGCTTTCTTT. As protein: CASTLRGEGTEAFF.

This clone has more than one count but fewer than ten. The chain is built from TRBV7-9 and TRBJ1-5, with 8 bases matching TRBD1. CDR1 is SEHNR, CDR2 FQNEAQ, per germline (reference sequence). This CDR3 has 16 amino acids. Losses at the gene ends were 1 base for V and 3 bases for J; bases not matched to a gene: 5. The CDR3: CASSLETGGPNQPQHF. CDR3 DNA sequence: TGTGCCAGCAGCTTAGAAACAGGGGGGCCCAATCAGCCCCAGCATTTT.

CDR3 coding DNA: TGTGCCAGCAGGAGGGAGAACACTGAAGCTTTCTTT. This sequence encodes CASRRENTEAFF. The chain recombines TRBV6-5 with TRBJ1-1; D gene ambiguous. CDR1 MNHEY and CDR2 SVGAGI come from the germline V gene. V was clipped by 6 bases and J by 1 base, with 6 bases between them. The CDR3 sequence is 12 residues long.

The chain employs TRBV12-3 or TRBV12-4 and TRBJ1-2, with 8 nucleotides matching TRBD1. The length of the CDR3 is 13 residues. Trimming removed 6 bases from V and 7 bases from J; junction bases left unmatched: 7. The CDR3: CASSLDRGGGYTF. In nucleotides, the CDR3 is TGTGCCAGCAGCCTCGACAGGGGCGGTGGCTACACCTTC.